The next 13 T cell receptor beta chains were all read from a single sample in a study of blood T cell repertoires in COVID-19. Clones were read by immunoSEQ multiplex PCR, and TCRdb kept only the in-frame ones, dropping some. Among fewer than 40,000 clones, 81% were seen once, and the ten largest hold roughly 3.1%. Specimen: peripheral blood. The receptors were sampled from a man between 65 and 79 years old with COVID-19, enrolled during active disease.

The chain links TRBV7-2 to TRBJ1-6; D perhaps matches TRBD1 (6 bases). Trimming shortened V by 1 base and J by 12 bases, and 16 bases separated the two germline ends. The germline V gene encodes CDR1 SGHTA and CDR2 FQGNSA. This CDR3 spans 15 amino acids. DNA for the CDR3: TGTGCCAGCAGCTTAGAGGCAGGGGAACGCGTACCCCTCCACTTT. Translation: CASSLEAGERVPLHF.

The chain combines TRBV2 with TRBJ2-3, with a tentative D call TRBD1 (6 bases). V lost 3 bases and J lost 2, with 12 bases in between. Germline V gene lookup returns CDR1 SNHLY and CDR2 FYNNEI. This CDR3 contains 15 residues. CDR3 sequence: CASSDPQGTTDTQYF. CDR3 DNA sequence: TGTGCCAGCAGTGACCCGCAGGGGACCACAGATACGCAGTATTTT.

The chain has TRBV6-2 or TRBV6-3 and TRBJ2-7; 7 nucleotides agree with TRBD2. V lost 5 bases and J lost 2; bases outside the gene matches: 6. Germline CDR1 reads MNHEY; CDR2 reads SVGEGT. The CDR3 has 14 residues. CDR3 bases: TGTGCCAGCAGTCTCGCGGGAGTACCCTACGAGCAGTACTTC. It encodes CASSLAGVPYEQYF.

This clone was observed once. V usage is TRBV9 and J usage is TRBJ2-4; perhaps TRBD2 as D (6 bases). Trimming cost V 4 bases and J 6 bases, with 14 bases left between them. The CDR3 sequence is 14 residues long. Germline CDR1 SGDLS, CDR2 YYNGEE. The CDR3 DNA is TGTGCCAGCAGCCCCCGCGGGGTTGGAAACATTCAGTACTTC. It codes for CASSPRGVGNIQYF.

The rearrangement joins TRBV5-1 to TRBJ1-6; 11 bases map to TRBD1. Germline loops: CDR1 SGHRS, CDR2 YFSETQ. With V trimmed by 5 bases and J by 5 bases, 3 bases remained unmatched. This CDR3 comprises 15 residues. The CDR3 is CASREGQGDNSPLHF. Here the CDR3 DNA reads TGCGCCAGCAGGGAGGGACAGGGGGATAATTCACCCCTCCACTTT.

The chain is built from TRBV5-1 and TRBJ2-2; the match to TRBD2 covers 7 bases. The CDR3 has 13 residues. From germline, CDR1 is SGHRS and CDR2 YFSETQ. V was pared by 4 bases and J by 6 bases, with 3 bases of the junction left unmatched. The CDR3 sequence: CASSPSGAGELFF. The CDR3 DNA reads TGCGCCAGCAGCCCAAGCGGGGCCGGGGAGCTGTTTTTT.

The V gene is TRBV7-3, the J gene TRBJ1-1; TRBD1 aligns across 10 bases. The CDR3 length is 19 residues. The germline CDR1 and CDR2 sequences are SGHTA and FQGTGA. With 1 base clipped from V and 3 bases from J, the junction kept 14 bases outside the gene matches. The CDR3 is CASSLIGVGADRGYTEAFF. In nucleotides, the CDR3 is TGTGCCAGCAGCTTAATTGGGGTAGGGGCGGACAGGGGGTACACTGAAGCTTTCTTT.

The chain uses TRBV9 and TRBJ2-2; tentative D call: TRBD2 (5 bases). Trimming pared 3 bases from V and 3 bases from J, leaving 9 bases between. The CDR3 covers 14 residues. Germline V CDR1 and CDR2: SGDLS, YYNGEE. The CDR3 here is CASSARGDTGELFF. The DNA of the CDR3 is TGTGCCAGCAGCGCCCGGGGTGACACCGGGGAGCTGTTTTTT.

This clone came up once. Here the CDR3 DNA reads TGTGCCAGCAGCTTAGCATCGTGGTGGGGGGATGAAGCTTTCTTT. Translated: CASSLASWWGDEAFF. The V call is TRBV7-9, the J call TRBJ1-1; D may be TRBD1 (5 bases). Per germline, CDR1 SEHNR and CDR2 FQNEAQ (reference sequence). Deletions cut 0 bases from V and 7 bases from J, with 15 bases between. The CDR3 covers 15 residues.

This chain connects TRBV28 to TRBJ1-2; D possibly corresponds to TRBD1 (6 bases). CDR1 and CDR2 (germline): MDHEN, SYDVKM. The CDR3 contains 13 residues. Trimming took off 8 bases at V and 4 bases at J, with 14 bases between the two ends. CDR3 in amino acids: CASRGHSAYGYTF. The CDR3 DNA reads TGTGCCAGCCGGGGACATTCGGCCTATGGCTACACCTTC.

This rearrangement joins TRBV5-1 to TRBJ2-2; TRBD2 agrees at 10 bases. Germline V lookup: CDR1 SGHRS, CDR2 YFSETQ. The CDR3 covers 16 residues. V lost 6 bases and J lost 4; bases outside the gene matches: 9. CDR3 loop: CASTTTGLAITGELFF. CDR3 sequence (DNA): TGCGCCAGCACGACGACGGGACTAGCGATCACCGGGGAGCTGTTTTTT.

The V and J genes are TRBV10-3 and TRBJ1-2; D gene unclear. CDR3 length: 13 residues. Trimming pared 11 bases from V and 0 bases from J, leaving 13 bases between. Looked up from germline, CDR1 is ENHRY and CDR2 is SYGVKD. This CDR3 is CASRSVSNYGYTF. In nucleotides, the CDR3 is TGTGCCTCCAGGTCCGTGTCTAACTATGGCTACACCTTC.

This clone occurred a few times. The V call is TRBV12-3 or TRBV12-4, the J call TRBJ2-7; unclear D gene. The CDR3 sequence is 11 residues long. Trimming pared 7 bases from V and 6 bases from J, leaving 10 bases between. The CDR3 bases are TGTGCCAGCAACAGCATGGGCGAGCAGTACTTC. The encoded protein is CASNSMGEQYF.